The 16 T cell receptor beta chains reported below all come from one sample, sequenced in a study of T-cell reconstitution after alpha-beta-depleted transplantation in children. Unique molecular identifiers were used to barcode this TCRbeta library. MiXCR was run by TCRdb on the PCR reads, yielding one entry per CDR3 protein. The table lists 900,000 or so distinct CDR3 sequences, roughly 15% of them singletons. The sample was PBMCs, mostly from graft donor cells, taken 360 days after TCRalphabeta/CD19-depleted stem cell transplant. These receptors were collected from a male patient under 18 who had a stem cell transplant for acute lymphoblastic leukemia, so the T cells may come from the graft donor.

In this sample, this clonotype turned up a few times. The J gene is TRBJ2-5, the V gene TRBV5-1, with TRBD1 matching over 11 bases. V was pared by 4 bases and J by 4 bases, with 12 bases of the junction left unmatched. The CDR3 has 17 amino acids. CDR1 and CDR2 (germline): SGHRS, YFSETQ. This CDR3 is CASSRTGGKGGGETQYF. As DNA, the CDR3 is TGCGCCAGCAGCCGGACAGGGGGCAAAGGGGGAGGAGAGACCCAGTACTTC.

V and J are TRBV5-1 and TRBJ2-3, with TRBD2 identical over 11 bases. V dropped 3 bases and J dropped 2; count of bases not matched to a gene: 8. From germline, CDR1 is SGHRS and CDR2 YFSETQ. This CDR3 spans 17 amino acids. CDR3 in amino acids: CASSSPRLAGSTDTQYF. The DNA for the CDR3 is TGCGCCAGCAGCTCCCCTCGACTAGCGGGATCCACAGATACGCAGTATTTT.

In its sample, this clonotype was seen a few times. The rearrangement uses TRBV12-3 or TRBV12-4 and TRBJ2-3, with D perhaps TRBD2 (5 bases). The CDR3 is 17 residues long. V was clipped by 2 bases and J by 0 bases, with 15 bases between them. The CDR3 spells CASSLSTSGLSTDTQYF. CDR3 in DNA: TGTGCCAGCAGTTTATCTACATCGGGATTAAGCACAGATACGCAGTATTTT.

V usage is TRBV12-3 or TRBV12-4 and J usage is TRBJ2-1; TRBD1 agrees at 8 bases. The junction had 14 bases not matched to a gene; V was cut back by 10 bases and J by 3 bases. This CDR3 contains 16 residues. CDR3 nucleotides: TGTGCCATCTGTTCCCGCAGGACAGGGTACTACAATGAGCAGTTCTTC. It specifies CAICSRRTGYYNEQFF.

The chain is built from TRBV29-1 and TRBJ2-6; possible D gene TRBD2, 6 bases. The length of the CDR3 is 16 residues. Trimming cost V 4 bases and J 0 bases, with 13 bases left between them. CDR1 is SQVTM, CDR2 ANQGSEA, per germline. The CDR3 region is CSVGGDGDSGANVLTF. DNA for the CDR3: TGCAGCGTTGGCGGGGACGGAGACTCTGGGGCCAACGTCCTGACTTTC.

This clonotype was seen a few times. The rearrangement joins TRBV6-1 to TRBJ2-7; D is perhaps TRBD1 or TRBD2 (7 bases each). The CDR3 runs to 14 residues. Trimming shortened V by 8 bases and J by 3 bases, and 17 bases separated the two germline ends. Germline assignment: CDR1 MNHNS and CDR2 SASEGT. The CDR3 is CASGLGGPLYEQYF. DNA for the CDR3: TGTGCCAGCGGACTAGGGGGCCCGCTCTACGAGCAGTACTTC.

The CDR3: CASTPTSGRASGELFF. For the CDR3, the DNA is TGTGCCAGCACCCCGACTAGCGGGAGGGCCTCCGGGGAGCTGTTTTTT. This chain connects TRBV12-3 or TRBV12-4 to TRBJ2-2; 14 positions match TRBD2. Germline trimming cut 7 bases from V and 6 bases from J; bases unmatched to any gene: 7. This CDR3 contains 16 residues.

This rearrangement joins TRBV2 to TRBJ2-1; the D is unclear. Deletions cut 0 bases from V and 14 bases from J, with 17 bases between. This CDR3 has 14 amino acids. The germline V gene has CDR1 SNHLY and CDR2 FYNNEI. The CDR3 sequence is CASSEALPGRMEFF. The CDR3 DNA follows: TGTGCCAGCAGTGAAGCGCTTCCGGGCAGGATGGAGTTCTTC.

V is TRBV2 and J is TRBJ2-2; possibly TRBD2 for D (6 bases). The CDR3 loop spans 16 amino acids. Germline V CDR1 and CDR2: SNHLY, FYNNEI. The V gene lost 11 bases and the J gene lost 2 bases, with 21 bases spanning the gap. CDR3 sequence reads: CAGTRLGSPNTGELFF. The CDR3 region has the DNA TGTGCCGGAACAAGACTAGGAAGTCCTAACACCGGGGAGCTGTTTTTT.

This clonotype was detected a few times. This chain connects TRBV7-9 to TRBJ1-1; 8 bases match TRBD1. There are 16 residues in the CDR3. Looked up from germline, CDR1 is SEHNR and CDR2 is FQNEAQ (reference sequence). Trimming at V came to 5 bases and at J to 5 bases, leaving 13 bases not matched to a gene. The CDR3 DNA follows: TGTGCCAGCAGCAAAGGAAACCAGGGGGCAAGGACTGAAGCTTTCTTT. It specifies CASSKGNQGARTEAFF.

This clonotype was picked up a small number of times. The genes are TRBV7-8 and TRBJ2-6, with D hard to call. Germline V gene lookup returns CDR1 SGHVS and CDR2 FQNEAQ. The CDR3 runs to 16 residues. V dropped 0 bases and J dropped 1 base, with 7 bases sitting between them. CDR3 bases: TGTGCCAGCAGCTTAGCGCCTTTTTCTGGGGCCAACGTCCTGACTTTC. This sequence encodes CASSLAPFSGANVLTF.

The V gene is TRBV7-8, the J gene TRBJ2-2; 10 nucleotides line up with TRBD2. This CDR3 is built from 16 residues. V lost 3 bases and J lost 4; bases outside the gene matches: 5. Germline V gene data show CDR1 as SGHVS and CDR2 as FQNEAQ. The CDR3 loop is CASSFSLAGVTGELFF. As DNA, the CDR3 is TGTGCCAGCAGCTTTAGTCTAGCGGGAGTCACCGGGGAGCTGTTTTTT.

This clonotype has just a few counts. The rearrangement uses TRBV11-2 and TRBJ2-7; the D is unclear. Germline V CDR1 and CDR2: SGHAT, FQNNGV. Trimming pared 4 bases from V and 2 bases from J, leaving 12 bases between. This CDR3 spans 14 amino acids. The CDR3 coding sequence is TGTGCCAGCAGCTCTCCATCTACCACCTACGAGCAGTACTTC. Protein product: CASSSPSTTYEQYF.

The CDR3 DNA is TGCGCCAGCAGCCAAGTTGACAGGGGGCGCGGTGAGCAGTTCTTC. Translating it yields CASSQVDRGRGEQFF. This chain connects TRBV4-1 to TRBJ2-1; TRBD1 aligns across 10 bases. This CDR3 has 15 amino acids. Germline CDR1 MGHRA, CDR2 YSYEKL. V was pared by 1 base and J by 9 bases, with 6 bases of the junction left unmatched.

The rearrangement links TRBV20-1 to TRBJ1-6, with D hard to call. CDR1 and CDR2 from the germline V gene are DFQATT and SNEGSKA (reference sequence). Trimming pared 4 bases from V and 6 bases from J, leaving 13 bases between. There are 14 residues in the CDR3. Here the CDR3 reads CSANHEGPNSPLHF. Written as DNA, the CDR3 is TGCAGTGCTAATCACGAGGGCCCTAATTCACCCCTCCACTTT.

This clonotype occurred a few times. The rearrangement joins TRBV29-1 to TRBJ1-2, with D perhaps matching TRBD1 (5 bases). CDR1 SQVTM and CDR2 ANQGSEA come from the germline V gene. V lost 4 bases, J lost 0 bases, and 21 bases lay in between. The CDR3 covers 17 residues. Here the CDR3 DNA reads TGCAGCGTTGCGGGTTGGGCAGGGCCTGAAACTAACTATGGCTACACCTTC. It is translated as CSVAGWAGPETNYGYTF. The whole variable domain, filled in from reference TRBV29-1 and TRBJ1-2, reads SAVISQKPSRDICQRGTSLTIQCQVDSQVTMMFWYRQQPGQSLTLIATANQGSEATYESGFVIDKFPISRPNLTFSTLTVSNMSPEDSSIYLCSVAGWAGPETNYGYTFGSGTRLTVV.